A selection of T cell receptor beta chains follows, all from one sample in a study of CD4+ T cells in melanoma. Repertoires were generated with immunoSEQ multiplex PCR, while TCRdb's copy carries only in-frame clones and drops some. The repertoire includes fewer than 150,000 clones, about nine tenths of them detected once, and about 1.5% sits in the top ten. The receptors were gathered from a human donor with melanoma. The CDR3 runs from the conserved cysteine through the conserved F or W. Fields, in order: J gene, V gene, D gene, CDR3 protein. A D gene is named only where the DNA matches it firmly.

>TRBJ2-3|TRBV7-2|TRBD2
CASSTGTSGHPSTDTQYF
>TRBJ1-4|TRBV19|.
CASSIQTGVNEKLFF
>TRBJ1-4|TRBV5-8|TRBD1
CASSSGQATNEKLFF
>TRBJ2-1|TRBV6-6|.
CATHRASQYNEQFF
>TRBJ1-1|TRBV5-1|.
CASSYLGANTEAFF
>TRBJ1-5|TRBV18|TRBD1
CASSPPHTGGGQPQHF
>TRBJ1-1|TRBV5-5|.
CASSRFRARDTEAFF
>TRBJ2-1|TRBV4-2|.
CASSQVELREQFF
>TRBJ2-5|TRBV9|.
CASSRSVGQETQYF
>TRBJ2-7|TRBV9|TRBD2
CASSVGGTSLPPEQYF
>TRBJ2-7|TRBV21-1|.
CASSAGRVSYEQYF
>TRBJ1-2|TRBV18|.
CASSPGDNYGYTF
>TRBJ2-5|TRBV18|.
CASSPRAAEETQYF
>TRBJ1-2|TRBV7-9|.
CASSSSRDRNYGYTF
>TRBJ2-7|TRBV4-1|TRBD2
CASRPRLAGSYEQYF
>TRBJ1-4|TRBV4-1|.
CASSPPATNEKLFF
>TRBJ2-7|TRBV29-1|.
CSVTPGLIGLEQYF
>TRBJ1-2|TRBV6-5|.
CASGRDYGYTF
>TRBJ2-1|TRBV9|.
CASSVGTAAQNEQFF
>TRBJ1-1|TRBV2|.
CASSVDRSVNTEAFF
>TRBJ1-1|TRBV5-1|.
CASSYGRGGTEAFF
>TRBJ2-7|TRBV30|TRBD1
CAWSTGGPYEQYF
>TRBJ1-2|TRBV16|.
CASSQGHQGRGYTF
>TRBJ2-2|TRBV7-2|.
CASSSGTGELFF
>TRBJ2-7|TRBV7-9|.
CASSLLLRDGSSYEQYF
>TRBJ2-3|TRBV6-5|TRBD2
CATPELAGADTQYF
>TRBJ1-4|TRBV5-8|TRBD1
CASRQGTGFGEKLFF
>TRBJ1-1|TRBV18|.
CASFPTRNTEAFF
>TRBJ1-5|TRBV2|.
CASSVEGSAQPQHF
>TRBJ1-1|TRBV18|.
CASSPTPRDTEAFF